The present entry profiles one T cell receptor (beta chain) with its context. Its antigen is currently unknown. This record comes from a study of blood T cells in healthy people across ages. Combining a sample-barcoded 5' primer with a J-beta primer mix, a second PCR ran for roughly 6 to 12 cycles. MiXCR, run by TCRdb on the 5' RACE reads, gives a single entry per CDR3 protein. The sample lists about 1.4 million distinct CDR3 sequences, roughly 60% occurring once. Peripheral blood was drawn, about 9.7 milliliters per donor. Each sample gave at least 6.5 million isolated PBMCs. Points from the study as a whole: Getting older went along with TCR beta diversity per million T cells dropping roughly linearly. The authors considered diversity estimates from one million T cells to be underestimates.

The sequenced sample consisted of blood. The sequence came from a man aged 18 to 30 in good health.

This chain's CDR3 is CASSSAPFWPPLATNEKLFF. The CDR3 DNA is TGTGCCAGCAGTTCCGCCCCGTTTTGGCCTCCCCTGGCAACTAATGAAAAACTGTTTTTT. This chain uses TRBV28 with TRBJ1-4; D is uncertain. CDR3 length equals 20 residues. Trimming pared 4 bases from V and 0 bases from J, leaving 24 bases between. CDR1 and CDR2 from the germline V gene are MDHEN and SYDVKM.